What follows describes a single T cell receptor (beta chain). The germline V gene encodes CDR1 SGHTA and CDR2 FQGNSA. This CDR3 is 13 amino acids long. V was cut by 5 bases and J by 4 bases, with 11 bases left in between. This specimen belongs to a study of blood T cell repertoires in COVID-19. Looking at the study overall: The United States, Italy and Spain were the sources of the acute and convalescent COVID-19 samples. Sources were T cells, B-cell-depleted T cells, or PBMCs; the material itself was cDNA or gDNA.

A Seattle source enrolled patients during active infection and followed them longitudinally. Original analysis: Nucleated cell counts were estimated from reference gene primer amplification. Assay: immunoSEQ multiplex PCR; the TCRdb copy retains only in-frame clones and omits some. That table furnishes V, J and clone size, whereas the DNA furnished D and trimming. The sample lists about 300,000 clones; about 87% were seen once. The chain has TRBV7-2 and TRBJ1-1; a weak D match, TRBD1 (6 bases). The specimen sequenced was peripheral blood. This TCR derives from a woman in her 30s with COVID-19, enrolled during active disease. The CDR3 is CASSVNRVTEAFF. DNA for the CDR3: TGTGCCAGCAGCGTAAACAGGGTCACTGAAGCTTTCTTT. Using reference TRBV7-2 and TRBJ1-1 for the parts outside the CDR3, the full variable domain is GAGVSQSPSNKVTEKGKDVELRCDPISGHTALYWYRQSLGQGLEFLIYFQGNSAPDKSGLPSDRFSAERTGGSVSTLTIQRTQQEDSAVYLCASSVNRVTEAFFGQGTRLTVV.